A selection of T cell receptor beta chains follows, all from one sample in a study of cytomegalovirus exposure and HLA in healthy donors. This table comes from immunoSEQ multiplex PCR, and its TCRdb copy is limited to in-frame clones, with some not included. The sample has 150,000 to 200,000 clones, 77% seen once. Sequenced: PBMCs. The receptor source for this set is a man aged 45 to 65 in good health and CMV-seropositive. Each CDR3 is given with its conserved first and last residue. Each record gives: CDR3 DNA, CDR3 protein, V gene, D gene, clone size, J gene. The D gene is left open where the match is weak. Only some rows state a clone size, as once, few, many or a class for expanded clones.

TGCGCCAGCACAATTCAGGGTGATCACTACGAGCAGTACTTC,CASTIQGDHYEQYF,TRBV5-1,.,.,TRBJ2-7
TGTGCCAGCAGTCAACAGGGGAACACTGAAGCTTTCTTT,CASSQQGNTEAFF,TRBV27,.,.,TRBJ1-1
TGTGCCAGCAGTCAACTAGCGGGGGGATTCACAGATACGCAGTATTTT,CASSQLAGGFTDTQYF,TRBV7-2,TRBD2,.,TRBJ2-3
TGTGCCAGCACCGTGGGACAAGCTAGGGGCTACACCTTC,CASTVGQARGYTF,TRBV2,.,.,TRBJ1-2
TGTGCCAGCAGTTTGACGACAGGGGTCACCGGGGAGCTGTTTTTT,CASSLTTGVTGELFF,TRBV6-5,TRBD1,.,TRBJ2-2
TGTGCCAGCAGCGACTCCTGGGGCAGGGCGGACCATGGGGGCTACACCTTC,CASSDSWGRADHGGYTF,TRBV21-1,.,.,TRBJ1-2
TGTGCCACCATGGGACTCCGGGAGACCCAGTACTTC,CATMGLRETQYF,TRBV27,.,few,TRBJ2-5
TGTGCCAGCAGCTTGGGGCAGGGTACAAATACGCAGTATTTT,CASSLGQGTNTQYF,TRBV5-8,.,.,TRBJ2-3
TGCGCCAGCAGCCAAGATTGGAACGCGGGGGTGGGTTCAACTAATGAAAAACTGTTTTTT,CASSQDWNAGVGSTNEKLFF,TRBV4-3,.,.,TRBJ1-4
TGTGCCAGCAGCTTATTTGAGGGTTTAGATGAAAAACTGTTTTTT,CASSLFEGLDEKLFF,TRBV5-6,.,.,TRBJ1-4
TGTGCCAGCAGCCCCCAGCCTAGCGGGGGAAACACCGGGGAGCTGTTTTTT,CASSPQPSGGNTGELFF,TRBV5-4,TRBD2,.,TRBJ2-2
TGCGCCAGCAGCCAAGAGACTAGCGGGGGGGGAAATGAGCAGTTCTTC,CASSQETSGGGNEQFF,TRBV4-3,TRBD2,once,TRBJ2-1
TGTGCCAGCAGTCAAAGGGGCCGGGTCACCGGGGAGCTGTTTTTT,CASSQRGRVTGELFF,TRBV7-2,.,.,TRBJ2-2
TGTGCCTGCGAAAGCTTGAACACTGAAGCTTTCTTT,CACESLNTEAFF,TRBV30,.,.,TRBJ1-1
TGCGCCAGCAGCTTGGCAGGAGGTCGTCAGCCCCAGCATTTT,CASSLAGGRQPQHF,TRBV5-1,.,.,TRBJ1-5
TGTGCCACCAGCAGAGAGAGGGGACAGGGTTTTTACAATGAGCAGTTCTTC,CATSRERGQGFYNEQFF,TRBV15,TRBD1,.,TRBJ2-1
TGTGCCAGCAGCTTTGTTGGGACAGCCTACGAGCAGTACTTC,CASSFVGTAYEQYF,TRBV7-2,TRBD1,.,TRBJ2-7
TGTGCCAGCTCACCATCGGGGACAAGAAAATACGAGCAGTACTTC,CASSPSGTRKYEQYF,TRBV18,.,.,TRBJ2-7